This TCR beta chain derives from a study of blood T cell repertoires in COVID-19. This CDR3 has 14 residues. V was trimmed by 0 bases and J by 4 bases, leaving 9 bases between them. Germline loops: CDR1 LNHNV, CDR2 YYDKDF (reference sequence). The table came from immunoSEQ multiplex PCR; TCRdb's copy has only in-frame clones and leaves some out. Among 150,000 or so clones listed, about 83% were seen once. The chain links TRBV15 to TRBJ1-1, with D uncertain. This clonotype was sampled from a woman aged 45 to 65 in a cohort exposed to, infected with or recovered from COVID-19 (not recorded which). The sequenced material came from PBMCs or T cells enriched from blood (not recorded which). CDR3 nucleotides: TGTGCCACCAGCAGAGATTTAGTCGGCACTGAAGCTTTCTTT. Translating it yields CATSRDLVGTEAFF. Complete variable domain (other parts from reference TRBV15 and TRBJ1-1): DAMVIQNPRYQVTQFGKPVTLSCSQTLNHNVMYWYQQKSSQAPKLLFHYYDKDFNNEADTPDNFQSRRPNTSFCFLDIRSPGLGDTAMYLCATSRDLVGTEAFFGQGTRLTVV.